Listed here are 29 T cell receptor beta chains from one sample, sequenced in a study of technical replicates of blood from several donors. Clones were sequenced by immunoSEQ multiplex PCR, and TCRdb holds only the in-frame ones, with some missing. The sample includes 65,000 to 90,000 clones, around 94% of them seen just once. Sequencing input: T cells isolated from PBMCs. The source is a human donor in good health.

The V call is TRBV30, the J call TRBJ1-5, with D possibly being TRBD1 (6 bases). Germline loops: CDR1 GTSNPN, CDR2 SVGIG (reference sequence). The CDR3 is 16 residues long. Deletions cut 3 bases from V and 2 bases from J, with 17 bases between. The CDR3 here is CAWSSAGARGNQPQHF. The CDR3 DNA sequence: TGTGCCTGGAGCAGCGCAGGGGCGCGGGGCAATCAGCCCCAGCATTTT.

This chain joins TRBV5-4 and TRBJ2-3; 9 positions agree with TRBD1. Germline CDR1 reads SGHNT; CDR2 reads YYREEE (reference sequence). After removal of 8 bases from V and 5 bases from J, the junction contained 6 bases not matched to a gene. The CDR3 has 13 residues. This CDR3 reads CASGQGRGDTQYF. The CDR3 coding sequence is TGTGCCAGTGGACAGGGGCGAGGAGATACGCAGTATTTT.

Details on this clone: The germline gene is not matched at one end of the junction; a read error may be the cause. This sequence joins TRBV5-1 and TRBJ2-6, with D maybe TRBD2 (5 bases). The germline gives CDR1 SGHRS, CDR2 YFSETQ. This CDR3 region has 15 residues. The CDR3 spells CASSLSRALVPDGAF. The CDR3 DNA follows: TGCGCCAGCAGCTTGTCGCGGGCCCTTGTCCCTGACGGGGCTTTC.

V is TRBV30 and J is TRBJ1-5; 8 nucleotides line up with TRBD1. The trim removed 3 bases at V and 3 bases at J, leaving 4 bases unmatched. The CDR3 spans 14 residues. CDR1 is GTSNPN, CDR2 SVGIG, per germline (reference sequence). The chain's CDR3 is CAWRGTGVNQPQHF. DNA for the CDR3: TGTGCCTGGAGAGGGACAGGTGTCAATCAGCCCCAGCATTTT.

This chain connects TRBV4-2 to TRBJ2-7; TRBD2 is a possible D gene (5 bases). The CDR3 is 15 residues long. Trimming removed 1 base at V and 0 bases at J, with 10 bases between. Germline CDR1 is LGHNA and CDR2 is YNFKEQ. The CDR3 region has the DNA TGTGCCAGCAGCCAAGTATTGGGGAGCTCCTACGAGCAGTACTTC. Translation gives CASSQVLGSSYEQYF.

The V and J genes are TRBV7-9 and TRBJ2-5; 7 bases fit TRBD1. From germline, CDR1 is SEHNR and CDR2 FQNEAQ (reference sequence). The length of the CDR3 is 14 residues. With V trimmed by 7 bases and J by 5 bases, 10 bases remained unmatched. This CDR3 reads CASNVQGVMETQYF. In DNA form, the CDR3 reads TGTGCCAGCAACGTGCAGGGGGTTATGGAGACCCAGTACTTC.

The chain links TRBV7-2 to TRBJ2-4; D not resolved. The germline V gene has CDR1 SGHTA and CDR2 FQGNSA. The CDR3 runs 12 residues. V was cut by 3 bases and J by 3 bases, with 3 bases left in between. The CDR3 DNA follows: TGTGCCAGCAGCTTCTACAAAAACATTCAGTACTTC. It yields the protein CASSFYKNIQYF. The variable domain in full, with the rest retrieved from reference TRBV7-2 and TRBJ2-4, is GAGVSQSPSNKVTEKGKDVELRCDPISGHTALYWYRQSLGQGLEFLIYFQGNSAPDKSGLPSDRFSAERTGGSVSTLTIQRTQQEDSAVYLCASSFYKNIQYFGAGTRLSVL.

The chain has TRBV4-1 and TRBJ1-5, with 7 bases lining up with TRBD1. There are 16 residues in the CDR3. CDR1 and CDR2 (germline): MGHRA, YSYEKL. V dropped 0 bases and J dropped 3; count of bases not matched to a gene: 5. This chain's CDR3 is CASSQEGGDINQPQHF. CDR3 DNA sequence: TGCGCCAGCAGCCAAGAAGGGGGCGATATCAATCAGCCCCAGCATTTT.

This clone was seen once. Written as DNA, the CDR3 is TGTGCCAGCAGCCTAACCGGGACAGGGAGCACAGATACGCAGTATTTT. Protein: CASSLTGTGSTDTQYF. V gene TRBV7-6 combines with J gene TRBJ2-3; 9 positions match TRBD1. Germline V CDR1 and CDR2: SGHVS, FNYEAQ. This CDR3 spans 16 amino acids. The J segment lost 0 bases and the V segment lost 5 bases, leaving 6 bases of the junction unmatched.

The chain combines TRBV11-2 with TRBJ1-3; D unclear. The CDR3 contains 12 residues. Looked up from germline, CDR1 is SGHAT and CDR2 is FQNNGV. Trimming stripped 5 bases from V and 7 bases from J, with 9 bases between. As DNA, the CDR3 is TGTGCCAGCAGCCCCCAGCGCAACACCATATATTTT. Its translation: CASSPQRNTIYF.

The chain employs TRBV10-3 and TRBJ2-7, with 10 bases identical to TRBD2. V lost 6 bases to trimming and J lost 0 bases; unmatched junction nucleotides: 5. The germline V gene encodes CDR1 ENHRY and CDR2 SYGVKD. The CDR3 is 15 amino acids. CDR3 loop: CAISQGLASSYEQYF. Written as DNA, the CDR3 is TGTGCCATCAGCCAGGGACTAGCGTCCTCCTACGAGCAGTACTTC.

The V and J genes are TRBV9 and TRBJ1-2; TRBD1 aligns across 12 bases. CDR3 length: 15 residues. Germline V CDR1 and CDR2: SGDLS, YYNGEE. V lost 4 bases and J lost 4; bases outside the gene matches: 5. The CDR3 sequence is CASSTPGQGAYGYTF. The CDR3 DNA sequence: TGTGCCAGCAGCACTCCGGGACAGGGGGCCTATGGCTACACCTTC.

This chain connects TRBV4-3 to TRBJ1-2; possible D gene TRBD1, 5 bases. The V and J ends lost 1 base and 7 bases respectively, with 10 bases between them. The CDR3 length is 13 residues. The germline CDR1 and CDR2 sequences are LGHNA and YSLEER. The CDR3 here is CASSQVGRTGYTF. CDR3 sequence (DNA): TGCGCCAGCAGCCAAGTGGGGCGTACTGGCTACACCTTC.

This chain links TRBV2 with TRBJ1-5; a possible D gene is TRBD1 (6 bases). CDR1 SNHLY and CDR2 FYNNEI come from the germline V gene. The CDR3 is 17 residues long. Trimming pared 2 bases from V and 0 bases from J, leaving 14 bases between. Here the CDR3 reads CASSERGQGYSNQPQHF. CDR3 sequence (DNA): TGTGCCAGCAGTGAAAGAGGGCAGGGGTATAGCAATCAGCCCCAGCATTTT. Full variable domain (outside the CDR3, taken from reference TRBV2 and TRBJ1-5): EPEVTQTPSHQVTQMGQEVILRCVPISNHLYFYWYRQILGQKVEFLVSFYNNEISEKSEIFDDQFSVERPDGSNFTLKIRSTKLEDSAMYFCASSERGQGYSNQPQHFGDGTRLSIL.

This clone was detected once. J is TRBJ2-3 and V is TRBV28; 12 positions match TRBD2. Looked up from germline, CDR1 is MDHEN and CDR2 is SYDVKM. V lost 4 bases, J lost 4 bases, and 6 bases stayed unmatched. This CDR3 spans 16 amino acids. CDR3 coding DNA: TGTGCCAGCAGTTCGGCGACTAGCGGGAGCGCAGATACGCAGTATTTT. Translating gives CASSSATSGSADTQYF.

The chain has TRBV19 and TRBJ2-1, with D possibly TRBD2 on 6 matching bases. This CDR3 comprises 12 residues. Looked up from germline, CDR1 is LNHDA and CDR2 is SQIVND (reference sequence). Trimming removed 6 bases from V and 12 bases from J, with 15 bases in between. The CDR3 loop is CASRSGGRSQFF. As DNA, the CDR3 is TGTGCCAGTAGGTCAGGAGGGAGGTCGCAGTTCTTC.

The V gene is TRBV19, the J gene TRBJ2-5, with D maybe TRBD2 (5 bases). The CDR3 has 13 residues. Per the germline V gene, CDR1 is LNHDA and CDR2 is SQIVND (reference sequence). The V end was cut by 7 bases, the J end by 5 bases, with 14 bases between. CDR3 loop: CASNRGLRETQYF. Here the CDR3 DNA reads TGTGCCAGTAATCGGGGATTGAGGGAGACCCAGTACTTC. Variable domain in full (rest from reference TRBV19 and TRBJ2-5): DGGITQSPKYLFRKEGQNVTLSCEQNLNHDAMYWYRQDPGQGLRLIYYSQIVNDFQKGDIAEGYSVSREKKESFPLTVTSAQKNPTAFYLCASNRGLRETQYFGPGTRLLVL.

V gene TRBV2 combines with J gene TRBJ1-5, with no clear D. Germline assignment: CDR1 SNHLY and CDR2 FYNNEI. This CDR3 contains 17 residues. Trimming took off 6 bases at V and 0 bases at J, with 18 bases between the two ends. CDR3 amino acids: CASSNLTLGHSNQPQHF. The CDR3 DNA follows: TGTGCCAGCAGCAACCTTACCCTTGGGCATAGCAATCAGCCCCAGCATTTT.

The V gene is TRBV5-1, the J gene TRBJ2-5, with 7 bases matching TRBD2. The length of the CDR3 is 15 residues. Germline CDR1 is SGHRS and CDR2 is YFSETQ. V lost 0 bases and J lost 5; bases outside the gene matches: 7. Written as DNA, the CDR3 is TGCGCCAGCAGCTTGGGAGGAGCGGGGTTGGAGACCCAGTACTTC. Its protein product is CASSLGGAGLETQYF.

V is TRBV7-6 and J is TRBJ1-3; 8 bases line up with TRBD1. Germline loops: CDR1 SGHVS, CDR2 FNYEAQ. After removal of 1 base from V and 1 base from J, the junction contained 9 bases not matched to a gene. CDR3 length equals 18 residues. The chain's CDR3 is CASSLVVQGALSGNTIYF. The CDR3 nucleotides are TGTGCCAGCAGCTTAGTCGTCCAGGGGGCATTGTCTGGAAACACCATATATTTT. The whole variable domain, filled in from reference TRBV7-6 and TRBJ1-3, reads GAGVSQSPRYKVTKRGQDVALRCDPISGHVSLYWYRQALGQGPEFLTYFNYEAQQDKSGLPNDRFSAERPEGSISTLTIQRTEQRDSAMYRCASSLVVQGALSGNTIYFGEGSWLTVV.

This chain connects TRBV10-3 to TRBJ2-1; D perhaps matches TRBD1 (5 bases). Germline CDR1 and CDR2: ENHRY and SYGVKD. The CDR3 contains 13 residues. Trimming removed 4 bases at V and 8 bases at J, with 12 bases between. Here the CDR3 reads CAISAGSRDEQFF. CDR3 coding DNA: TGTGCCATCAGTGCAGGATCCAGGGATGAGCAGTTCTTC.

This chain connects TRBV6-1 to TRBJ2-7; 7 bases match TRBD1. CDR1 and CDR2 (germline): MNHNS, SASEGT. The junction had 9 bases not matched to a gene; V was cut back by 8 bases and J by 2 bases. This CDR3 is 14 amino acids long. CDR3 loop: CASLADRATYEQYF. The CDR3 DNA reads TGTGCCAGCCTGGCCGACAGGGCTACCTACGAGCAGTACTTC.

The chain's CDR3 is CASKASGRYFDEQYF. In DNA form, the CDR3 reads TGTGCCAGCAAGGCTAGCGGGAGGTATTTCGACGAGCAGTACTTC. This rearrangement joins TRBV27 to TRBJ2-7; 11 positions match TRBD2. CDR3 length: 15 amino acids. CDR1 MNHEY and CDR2 SMNVEV come from the germline V gene (reference sequence). Losses at the gene ends were 7 bases for V and 5 bases for J; bases not matched to a gene: 10.

The chain links TRBV30 to TRBJ2-1; 10 nucleotides agree with TRBD2. From germline, CDR1 is GTSNPN and CDR2 SVGIG (reference sequence). The CDR3 is 18 amino acids. The junction had 18 bases not matched to a gene; V was cut back by 3 bases and J by 7 bases. The CDR3 sequence is CAWRRSSGRAPGANEQFF. The CDR3 region has the DNA TGTGCCTGGAGAAGATCGAGCGGGAGGGCTCCGGGGGCAAATGAGCAGTTCTTC.

The chain carries TRBV6-6 and TRBJ2-7; TRBD1 might be the D (6 bases). The CDR3 has 12 amino acids. Trimming shortened V by 1 base and J by 5 bases, and 6 bases separated the two germline ends. From germline, CDR1 is MNHNY and CDR2 SVGAGI (reference sequence). The DNA of the CDR3 is TGTGCCAGCAGTTACTACAGGGACGAGCAGTACTTC. The encoded protein is CASSYYRDEQYF.

The V call is TRBV9, the J call TRBJ2-7, with TRBD2 matching 8 bases. Germline V gives CDR1 SGDLS, CDR2 YYNGEE. This CDR3 is built from 17 residues. The ends lost 0 bases at V and 2 bases at J; junction bases unmatched: 10. The CDR3 DNA reads as TGTGCCAGCAGCGTAGCTGATACCCCCGGGGGGGCCTACGAGCAGTACTTC. Amino acids: CASSVADTPGGAYEQYF.

This clone occurred once. This chain uses TRBV9 with TRBJ2-7, with 8 bases matching TRBD2. Looked up from germline, CDR1 is SGDLS and CDR2 is YYNGEE. Trimming cost V 4 bases and J 4 bases; bases outside gene matches: 10. The CDR3 totals 15 residues. CDR3 sequence: CASSPSGSGVYEQYF. In DNA form, the CDR3 reads TGTGCCAGCAGCCCGTCAGGTAGCGGGGTTTACGAGCAGTACTTC.

The V gene is TRBV5-1, the J gene TRBJ1-3; D call uncertain. The CDR3 runs 14 residues. Germline CDR1 and CDR2: SGHRS and YFSETQ. V was clipped by 8 bases and J by 0 bases, with 12 bases between them. As DNA, the CDR3 is TGCGCCAGGCGAGCGGAACCCTCTGGAAACACCATATATTTT. This gives the protein CARRAEPSGNTIYF.

V and J are TRBV27 and TRBJ2-2, with D perhaps TRBD1 (6 bases). This CDR3 spans 14 amino acids. V lost 2 bases and J lost 3, with 7 bases in between. Germline CDR1 MNHEY, CDR2 SMNVEV (reference sequence). The CDR3 nucleotides are TGTGCCAGCAGTTTAACAGGGTACACCGGGGAGCTGTTTTTT. It translates to CASSLTGYTGELFF.